This is a list of T cell receptor beta chains from one sample in a study of shared clonotypes between healthy human individuals. The data were produced by immunoSEQ multiplex PCR, yet TCRdb's version contains in-frame clones alone and is incomplete. This sample has under 2.5 million clones, with 85% to 95% found just once. The sample was naive CD4+ T cells from PBMCs. Source of these receptors: a young man in good health. Some clones in this sample may be carry-over from other donors' samples. Each CDR3 is given with its conserved first and last residue. A D gene is named only where the DNA matches it firmly. Size tells how often a clone was seen (once, few, many) or the class of an expanded clone, and some rows leave it out.

v_gene	j_gene	d_gene	abundance	CDR3aa	CDR3nt
TRBV2	TRBJ2-5	TRBD2	NA	CASTSGRGGETQYF	TGTGCCAGCACGAGCGGGAGGGGGGGAGAGACCCAGTACTTC
TRBV9	TRBJ2-7	NA	NA	CASSAKVYEQYF	TGTGCCAGCAGCGCCAAGGTCTACGAGCAGTACTTC
TRBV6-1	TRBJ1-2	NA	NA	CASRNRAVAYGYTF	TGTGCCAGCAGAAACAGGGCCGTCGCTTATGGCTACACCTTC
TRBV7-2	TRBJ2-1	NA	NA	CASSLAIRSSYNEQFF	TGTGCCAGCAGCTTAGCGATCCGGAGCTCCTACAATGAGCAGTTCTTC
TRBV7-3	TRBJ2-2	NA	NA	CASSLGRLQNTGELFF	TGTGCCAGCAGCTTAGGGCGATTGCAGAACACCGGGGAGCTGTTTTTT
TRBV5-1	TRBJ2-1	TRBD2	NA	CASSLMRREGEQFF	TGCGCCAGCAGCTTGATGAGGCGGGAGGGTGAGCAGTTCTTC
TRBV5-1	TRBJ2-7	TRBD1	once	CASSPLGGKSGQLLYEQYF	TGCGCCAGCAGCCCACTCGGTGGAAAATCGGGACAGCTACTGTACGAGCAGTACTTC
TRBV28	TRBJ2-5	NA	NA	CASSARQRRETQYF	TGTGCCAGCAGTGCCCGGCAACGGCGAGAGACCCAGTACTTC
TRBV2	TRBJ2-6	TRBD1	NA	CASSSGQGASGANVLTF	TGTGCCAGCAGTTCGGGACAGGGGGCGTCTGGGGCCAACGTCCTGACTTTC
TRBV5-1	TRBJ2-7	NA	NA	CASSGATSSYEQYF	TGCGCCAGCAGCGGAGCGACTAGCTCCTACGAGCAGTACTTC
TRBV19	TRBJ1-5	TRBD1	NA	CASSPRDRGGNQPQHF	TGTGCCAGTAGTCCTCGGGACAGGGGTGGCAATCAGCCCCAGCATTTT
TRBV6-5	TRBJ2-7	NA	NA	CASSYSFQGSYEQYF	TGTGCCAGCAGTTACTCGTTTCAGGGATCCTACGAGCAGTACTTC
TRBV27	TRBJ2-7	TRBD1	NA	CASSSRPGQDEQYF	TGTGCCAGCAGTTCCCGGCCGGGACAGGACGAGCAGTACTTC
TRBV7-9	TRBJ1-2	TRBD1	NA	CASSRTGGDGYTF	TGTGCCAGCAGCCGCACAGGGGGTGATGGCTACACCTTC
TRBV5-4	TRBJ1-2	NA	NA	CASSPRVGEAYGYTF	TGTGCCAGCAGCCCCCGGGTCGGGGAGGCCTATGGCTACACCTTC
TRBV7-3	TRBJ1-1	NA	NA	CASSRLGRETEAFF	TGTGCCAGCAGCCGCCTGGGACGGGAGACTGAAGCTTTCTTT
TRBV5-1	TRBJ2-3	NA	once	CASSPPGLGADTQYF	TGCGCCAGCAGCCCCCCGGGACTCGGCGCAGATACGCAGTATTTT
TRBV9	TRBJ2-5	NA	NA	CASSAGVETQYF	TGTGCCAGCAGCGCCGGGGTGGAGACCCAGTACTTC
TRBV21-1	TRBJ2-7	NA	NA	CASPPRGLTPYYEQYF	TGTGCCAGCCCACCCCGCGGGCTCACCCCCTACTACGAGCAGTACTTC
TRBV7-2	TRBJ1-5	TRBD1	NA	CASSLGGTGGFQPQHF	TGTGCCAGCAGCTTAGGAGGGACAGGGGGTTTTCAGCCCCAGCATTTT
TRBV29-1	TRBJ1-2	TRBD1	NA	CSVEAGTGIYGYTF	TGCAGCGTTGAAGCCGGGACAGGGATCTATGGCTACACCTTC
TRBV7-9	TRBJ2-2	NA	NA	CASRFGQRMNTGELFF	TGTGCCAGCAGGTTTGGACAGAGGATGAACACCGGGGAGCTGTTTTTT
TRBV2	TRBJ2-3	NA	once	CASSEYWRTSSTDTQYF	TGTGCCAGCAGTGAATATTGGCGGACGTCTAGCACAGATACGCAGTATTTT
TRBV11-2	TRBJ2-7	TRBD2	NA	CASSLGLADYEQYF	TGTGCCAGCAGCTTAGGTCTAGCGGACTACGAGCAGTACTTC
TRBV28	TRBJ1-1	NA	NA	CASSLYGVSAFF	TGTGCCAGCAGTTTATATGGGGTATCGGCTTTCTTT
TRBV30	TRBJ2-7	NA	NA	CAWLPETYEQYF	TGTGCCTGGTTGCCAGAGACCTACGAGCAGTACTTC
TRBV11-2	TRBJ1-6	NA	NA	CASSTVRTLHF	TGTGCCAGCAGCACAGTGAGGACCCTCCACTTT